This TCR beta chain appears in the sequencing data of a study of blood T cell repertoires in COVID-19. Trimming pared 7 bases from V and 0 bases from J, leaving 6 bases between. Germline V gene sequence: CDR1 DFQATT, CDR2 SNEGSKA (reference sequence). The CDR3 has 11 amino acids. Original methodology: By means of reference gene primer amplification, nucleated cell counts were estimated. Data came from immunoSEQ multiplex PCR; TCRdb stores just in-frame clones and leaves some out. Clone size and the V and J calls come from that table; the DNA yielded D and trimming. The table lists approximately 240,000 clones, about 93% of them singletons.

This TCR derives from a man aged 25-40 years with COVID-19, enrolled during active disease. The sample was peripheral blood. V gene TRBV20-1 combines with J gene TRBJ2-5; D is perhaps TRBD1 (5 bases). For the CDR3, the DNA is TGCAGTGGACAGAACCAAGAGACCCAGTACTTC. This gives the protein CSGQNQETQYF.